What follows describes a single T cell receptor beta chain. These data originate in a study of shared clonotypes between healthy human individuals. The method was immunoSEQ multiplex PCR; TCRdb's version includes in-frame clones alone and lacks a portion of them. The repertoire holds more than 1.2 million clones, with about 98.5% as singletons. The germline gives CDR1 KGHSH, CDR2 LQKENI. The CDR3 sequence is 15 residues long. V dropped 2 bases and J dropped 0 bases, with 11 bases sitting between them. Source material: naive CD4+ T cells sorted from blood. Subset: CD45RA+ positively selected. The chain carries TRBV18 and TRBJ2-7, with a possible D match to TRBD1 (5 bases). The origin of this receptor is a man aged 30 to 39 in good health. The CDR3 here is CASSPSRQTSYEQYF. The CDR3 DNA is TGTGCCAGCTCACCATCGCGACAGACCTCCTACGAGCAGTACTTC.